Given below is one T cell receptor (beta chain) in context. The data originate from a study of OX40 agonist ivuxolimab in advanced cancers. Generated by immunoSEQ multiplex PCR, the TCRdb table keeps only in-frame clones and is missing some. This table holds tens of thousands of clones, approximately 80% found once. The V end was cut by 1 base, the J end by 4 bases, with 13 bases between. Looked up from germline, CDR1 is SQVTM and CDR2 is ANQGSEA. CDR3 size: 14 residues. The sample consisted of CD4+ or CD8+ T cells sorted from blood, taken in a trial of the OX40 agonist ivuxolimab. This receptor was identified in an adult with an advanced solid tumor such as melanoma, head and neck, liver or kidney cancer. The gene calls are TRBV29-1 and TRBJ1-2, with D perhaps TRBD1 (5 bases). The CDR3 DNA sequence: TGCAGCGTTGAAGTATGGGGGAGTGGCTATGGCTACACCTTC. Protein: CSVEVWGSGYGYTF.